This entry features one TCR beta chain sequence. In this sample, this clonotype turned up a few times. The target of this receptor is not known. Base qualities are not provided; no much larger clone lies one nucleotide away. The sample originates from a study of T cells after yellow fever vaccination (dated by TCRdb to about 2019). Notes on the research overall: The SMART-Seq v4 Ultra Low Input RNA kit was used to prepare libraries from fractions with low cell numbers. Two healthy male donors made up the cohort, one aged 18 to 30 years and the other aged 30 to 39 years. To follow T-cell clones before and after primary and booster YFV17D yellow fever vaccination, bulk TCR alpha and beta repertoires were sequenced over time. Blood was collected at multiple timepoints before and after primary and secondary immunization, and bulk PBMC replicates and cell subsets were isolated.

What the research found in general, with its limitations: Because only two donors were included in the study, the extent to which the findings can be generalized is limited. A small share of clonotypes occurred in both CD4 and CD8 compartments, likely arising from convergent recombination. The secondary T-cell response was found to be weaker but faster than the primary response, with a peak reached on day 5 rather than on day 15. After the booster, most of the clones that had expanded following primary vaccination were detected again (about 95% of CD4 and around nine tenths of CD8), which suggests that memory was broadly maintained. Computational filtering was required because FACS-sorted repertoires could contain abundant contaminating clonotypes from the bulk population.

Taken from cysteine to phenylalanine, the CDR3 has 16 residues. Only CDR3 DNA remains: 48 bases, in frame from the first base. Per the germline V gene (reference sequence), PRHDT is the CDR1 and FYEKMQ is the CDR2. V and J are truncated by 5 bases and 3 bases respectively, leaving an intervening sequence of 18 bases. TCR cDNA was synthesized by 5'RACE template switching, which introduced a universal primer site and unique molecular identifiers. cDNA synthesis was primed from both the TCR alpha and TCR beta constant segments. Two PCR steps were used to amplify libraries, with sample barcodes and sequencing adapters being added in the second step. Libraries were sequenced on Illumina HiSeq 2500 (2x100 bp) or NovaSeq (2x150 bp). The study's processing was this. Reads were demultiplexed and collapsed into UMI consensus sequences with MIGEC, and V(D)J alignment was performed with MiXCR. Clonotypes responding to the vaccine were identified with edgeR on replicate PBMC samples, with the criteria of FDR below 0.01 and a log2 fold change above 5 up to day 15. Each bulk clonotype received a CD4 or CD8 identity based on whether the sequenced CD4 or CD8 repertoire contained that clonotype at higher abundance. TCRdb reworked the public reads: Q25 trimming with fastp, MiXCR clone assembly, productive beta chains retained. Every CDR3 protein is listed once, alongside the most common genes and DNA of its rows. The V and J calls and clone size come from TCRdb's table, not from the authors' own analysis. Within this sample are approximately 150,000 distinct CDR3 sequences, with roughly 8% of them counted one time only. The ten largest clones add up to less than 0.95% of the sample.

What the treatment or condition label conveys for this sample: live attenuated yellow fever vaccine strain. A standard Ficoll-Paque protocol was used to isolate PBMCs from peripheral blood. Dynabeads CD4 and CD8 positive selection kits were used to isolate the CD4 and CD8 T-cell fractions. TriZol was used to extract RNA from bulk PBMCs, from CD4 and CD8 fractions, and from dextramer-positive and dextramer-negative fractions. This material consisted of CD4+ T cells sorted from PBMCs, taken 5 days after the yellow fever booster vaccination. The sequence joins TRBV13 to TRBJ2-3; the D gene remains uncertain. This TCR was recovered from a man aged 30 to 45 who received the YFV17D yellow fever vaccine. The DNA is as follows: TGTGCCAGCAGCCCCCAACGGGCCAGCCGAACAGATACGCAGTATTTT. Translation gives CASSPQRASRTDTQYF. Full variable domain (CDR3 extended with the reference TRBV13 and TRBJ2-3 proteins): AAGVIQSPRHLIKEKRETATLKCYPIPRHDTVYWYQQGPGQDPQFLISFYEKMQSDKGSIPDRFSAQQFSDYHSELNMSSLELGDSALYFCASSPQRASRTDTQYFGPGTRLTVL.